This T cell receptor (beta chain) came from a study of early T cells in non-severe SARS-CoV-2 infection. Germline V gene lookup returns CDR1 SGHVS and CDR2 FNYEAQ. V lost 7 bases and J lost 4, with 22 bases in between. This CDR3 is built from 16 residues. This clonotype was counted at least ten times. TCRdb recomputed calls from the 5' RACE reads with MiXCR, one row per CDR3 protein. This sample carries 54,000 or so distinct CDR3 sequences, 5.5% to 6.5% of them seen once, and the ten largest clones take roughly 6.4%. The receptor comes from an adult who was a healthcare worker with PCR-confirmed SARS-CoV-2 infection or an uninfected control (not recorded which). The sequenced sample consisted of whole blood. The chain couples TRBV7-6 to TRBJ2-5; the D gene could be TRBD1 or TRBD2 (6 bases each). The CDR3 spells CASTPSGAIRRETQYF. The DNA for the CDR3 is TGTGCCAGCACCCCCTCGGGGGCCATTCGGAGAGAGACCCAGTACTTC.